This TCR beta chain was recovered during a study of blood T cell repertoires in COVID-19. The J segment lost 0 bases and the V segment lost 7 bases, leaving 8 bases of the junction unmatched. CDR3 length: 16 amino acids. CDR1 and CDR2 (germline): PRHDT, FYEKMQ (reference sequence). The data were produced by immunoSEQ multiplex PCR, yet TCRdb's version contains in-frame clones alone and is incomplete. There are around 250,000 clones in the sample; over 80% occur only once, and roughly 3.9% lies in the top ten. All enrollees were roughly 18 to 89 years old and from roughly 22 US areas. The clonotype originates from a woman in her thirties with acute COVID-19. The chain employs TRBV13 and TRBJ2-1; 8 bases fit TRBD1. Sequencing was performed on PBMCs or T cells enriched from blood (not recorded which). The CDR3 DNA reads as TGTGCCAGCACTCCCGACAGGGGAAGCTCCTACAATGAGCAGTTCTTC. Its protein product is CASTPDRGSSYNEQFF.